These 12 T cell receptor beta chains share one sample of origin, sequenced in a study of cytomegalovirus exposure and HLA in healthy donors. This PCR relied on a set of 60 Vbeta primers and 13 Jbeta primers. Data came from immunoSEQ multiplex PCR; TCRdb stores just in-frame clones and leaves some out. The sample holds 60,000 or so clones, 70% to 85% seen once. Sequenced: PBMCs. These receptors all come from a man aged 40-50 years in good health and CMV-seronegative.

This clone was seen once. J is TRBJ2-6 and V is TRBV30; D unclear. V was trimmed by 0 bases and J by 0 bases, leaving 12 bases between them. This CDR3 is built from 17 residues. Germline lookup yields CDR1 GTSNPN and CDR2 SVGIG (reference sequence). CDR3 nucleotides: TGTGCCTGGAGTGTCTTGGTCTCGAGCTCTGGGGCCAACGTCCTGACTTTC. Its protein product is CAWSVLVSSSGANVLTF.

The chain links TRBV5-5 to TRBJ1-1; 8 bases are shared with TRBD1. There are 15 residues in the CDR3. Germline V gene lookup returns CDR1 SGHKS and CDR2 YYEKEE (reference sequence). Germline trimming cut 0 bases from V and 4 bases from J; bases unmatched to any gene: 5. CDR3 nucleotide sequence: TGTGCCAGCAGCTTGGTTTTCCAGGGGGCCACTGAAGCTTTCTTT. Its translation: CASSLVFQGATEAFF. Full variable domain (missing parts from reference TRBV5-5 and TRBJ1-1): DAGVTQSPTHLIKTRGQQVTLRCSPISGHKSVSWYQQVLGQGPQFIFQYYEKEERGRGNFPDRFSARQFPNYSSELNVNALLLGDSALYLCASSLVFQGATEAFFGQGTRLTVV.

CDR3 residues: CASSPGFGTANEKLFF. CDR3 nucleotides: TGTGCCAGCAGCCCAGGTTTCGGGACAGCAAATGAAAAACTGTTTTTT. V usage is TRBV7-9 and J usage is TRBJ1-4; 7 nucleotides match TRBD1. Trimming cost V 5 bases and J 5 bases; bases outside gene matches: 11. CDR3 length: 16 residues. Germline V gene sequence: CDR1 SEHNR, CDR2 FQNEAQ (reference sequence). Complete variable domain (other parts from reference TRBV7-9 and TRBJ1-4): DTGVSQNPRHKITKRGQNVTFRCDPISEHNRLYWYRQTLGQGPEFLTYFQNEAQLEKSRLLSDRFSAERPKGSFSTLEIQRTEQGDSAMYLCASSPGFGTANEKLFFGSGTQLSVL.

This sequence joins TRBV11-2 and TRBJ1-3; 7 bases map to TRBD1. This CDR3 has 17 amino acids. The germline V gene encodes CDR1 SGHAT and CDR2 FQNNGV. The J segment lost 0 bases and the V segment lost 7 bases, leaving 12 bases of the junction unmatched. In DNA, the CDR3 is TGTGCCAGCACCACTCTAACAGGGGCCAGCTCTGGAAACACCATATATTTT. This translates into CASTTLTGASSGNTIYF.

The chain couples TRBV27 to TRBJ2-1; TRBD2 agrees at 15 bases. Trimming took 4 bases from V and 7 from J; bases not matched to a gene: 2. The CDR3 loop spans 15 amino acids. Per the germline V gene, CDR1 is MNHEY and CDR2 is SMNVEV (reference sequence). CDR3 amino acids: CASSSGTSGGNEQFF. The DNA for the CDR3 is TGTGCCAGCAGTTCCGGGACTAGCGGGGGGAATGAGCAGTTCTTC.

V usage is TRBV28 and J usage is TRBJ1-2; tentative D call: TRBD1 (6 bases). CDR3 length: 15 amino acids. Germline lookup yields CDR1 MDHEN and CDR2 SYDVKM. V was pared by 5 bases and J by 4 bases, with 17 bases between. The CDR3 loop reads CASSPTGPPLYGYTF. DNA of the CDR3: TGTGCCAGCAGTCCGACAGGCCCTCCCCTCTATGGCTACACCTTC.

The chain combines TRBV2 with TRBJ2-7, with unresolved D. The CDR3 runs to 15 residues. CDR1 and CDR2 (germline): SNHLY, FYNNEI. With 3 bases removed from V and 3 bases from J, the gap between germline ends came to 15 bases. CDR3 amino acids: CASSDQGRRDYEQYV. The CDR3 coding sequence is TGTGCCAGCAGTGATCAAGGGCGTCGCGACTACGAGCAGTACGTC.

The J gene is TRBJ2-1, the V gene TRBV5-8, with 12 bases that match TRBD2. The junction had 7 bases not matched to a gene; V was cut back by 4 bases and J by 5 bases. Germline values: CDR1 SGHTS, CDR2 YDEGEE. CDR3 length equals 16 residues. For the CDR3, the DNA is TGTGCCAGCAGCCCTAGCGGGGGGGCTCTGGACAATGAGCAGTTCTTC. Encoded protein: CASSPSGGALDNEQFF. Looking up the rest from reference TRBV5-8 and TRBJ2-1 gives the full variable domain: EAGVTQSPTHLIKTRGQQATLRCSPISGHTSVYWYQQALGLGLQFLLWYDEGEERNRGNFPPRFSGRQFPNYSSELNVNALELEDSALYLCASSPSGGALDNEQFFGPGTRLTVL.

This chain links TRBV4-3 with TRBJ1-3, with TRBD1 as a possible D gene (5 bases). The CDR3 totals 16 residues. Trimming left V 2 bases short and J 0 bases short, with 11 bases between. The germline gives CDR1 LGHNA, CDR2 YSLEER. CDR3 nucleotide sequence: TGCGCCAGCAGCCAATCGGACACCAGCTCTGGAAACACCATATATTTT. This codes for CASSQSDTSSGNTIYF.

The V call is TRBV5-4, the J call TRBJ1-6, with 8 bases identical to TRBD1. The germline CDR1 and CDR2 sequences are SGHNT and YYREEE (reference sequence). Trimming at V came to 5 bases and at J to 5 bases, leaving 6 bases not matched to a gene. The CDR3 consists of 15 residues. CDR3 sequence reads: CASSRDRGNNSPLHF. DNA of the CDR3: TGTGCCAGCAGTCGCGACAGGGGAAATAATTCACCCCTCCACTTT.

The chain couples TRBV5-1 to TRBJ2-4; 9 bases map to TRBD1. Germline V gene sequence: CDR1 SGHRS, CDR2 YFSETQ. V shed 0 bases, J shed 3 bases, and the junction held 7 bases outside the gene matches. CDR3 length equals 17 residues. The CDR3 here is CASSLAGQGGRKNIQYF. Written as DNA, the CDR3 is TGCGCCAGCAGCTTGGCGGGACAGGGTGGACGCAAAAACATTCAGTACTTC.

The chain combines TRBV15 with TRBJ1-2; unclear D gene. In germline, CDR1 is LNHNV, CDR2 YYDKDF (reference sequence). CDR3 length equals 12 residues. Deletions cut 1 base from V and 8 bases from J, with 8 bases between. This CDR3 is CATSRGSGGYTF. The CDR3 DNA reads TGTGCCACCAGCAGAGGGTCCGGGGGCTACACCTTC. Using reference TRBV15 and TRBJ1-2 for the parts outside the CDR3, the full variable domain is DAMVIQNPRYQVTQFGKPVTLSCSQTLNHNVMYWYQQKSSQAPKLLFHYYDKDFNNEADTPDNFQSRRPNTSFCFLDIRSPGLGDTAMYLCATSRGSGGYTFGSGTRLTVV.